The 4 T cell receptor beta chains reported below all come from one sample, sequenced in a study of shared clonotypes between healthy human individuals. Here immunoSEQ multiplex PCR was the method, and the copy in TCRdb shows in-frame clones only, minus some. The sample contains a few million clones, more than 80% of which appear only once. The source material was naive CD4+ T cells sorted from blood. Subset specified: CD45RA+ positively selected. These receptors all stem from a young man in good health.

About this clone itself: The sample carries other DNA sequences with the same CDR3. This chain connects TRBV11-2 to TRBJ1-5, with a tentative D call TRBD1 (5 bases). The CDR3 is 14 residues long. Germline CDR1 reads SGHAT; CDR2 reads FQNNGV. V dropped 0 bases and J dropped 4 bases, with 7 bases sitting between them. The CDR3 coding sequence is TGTGCCAGCAGCTTAGACGGGGGTAATCAGCCCCAGCATTTT. Its protein product is CASSLDGGNQPQHF.

The V gene is TRBV5-4, the J gene TRBJ2-1; D may be TRBD2 (6 bases). The CDR3 is 14 amino acids. V was cut by 1 base and J by 7 bases, with 12 bases left in between. Germline V CDR1 and CDR2: SGHNT, YYREEE (reference sequence). The chain's CDR3 is CASSLWDAGNEQFF. DNA for the CDR3: TGTGCCAGCAGCTTGTGGGACGCGGGGAATGAGCAGTTCTTC.

The chain combines TRBV7-2 with TRBJ2-5; D tentatively fits TRBD1 or TRBD2 (5 bases each). The CDR3 loop spans 15 amino acids. Germline CDR1 and CDR2: SGHTA and FQGNSA. Trimming pared 4 bases from V and 5 bases from J, leaving 17 bases between. CDR3 in amino acids: CASSSRNGWGETQYF. Here the CDR3 DNA reads TGTGCCAGCAGCTCCCGTAACGGCTGGGGGGAGACCCAGTACTTC. Combining the CDR3 with reference TRBV7-2 and TRBJ2-5 gives the whole variable domain GAGVSQSPSNKVTEKGKDVELRCDPISGHTALYWYRQSLGQGLEFLIYFQGNSAPDKSGLPSDRFSAERTGGSVSTLTIQRTQQEDSAVYLCASSSRNGWGETQYFGPGTRLLVL.

The chain is built from TRBV27 and TRBJ2-6; no definite D call. The germline gives CDR1 MNHEY, CDR2 SMNVEV (reference sequence). The V end lost 10 bases, the J end lost 2 bases, and 9 bases lay between the germline ends. The CDR3 totals 13 residues. The DNA of the CDR3 is TGTGCCACCAGGAGCGCTGGGGCCAACGTCCTGACTTTC. Translation gives CATRSAGANVLTF.